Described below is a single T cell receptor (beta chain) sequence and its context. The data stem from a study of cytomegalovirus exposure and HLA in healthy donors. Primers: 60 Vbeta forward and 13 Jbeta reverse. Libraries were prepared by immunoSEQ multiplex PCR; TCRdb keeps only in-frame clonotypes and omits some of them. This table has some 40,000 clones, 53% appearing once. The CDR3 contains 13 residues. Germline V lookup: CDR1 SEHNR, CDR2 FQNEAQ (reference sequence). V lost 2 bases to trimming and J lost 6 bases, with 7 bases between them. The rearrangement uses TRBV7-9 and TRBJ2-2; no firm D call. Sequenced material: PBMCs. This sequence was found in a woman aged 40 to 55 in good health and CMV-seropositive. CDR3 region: CASSLSQPGELFF. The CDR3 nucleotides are TGTGCCAGCAGCTTATCACAGCCCGGGGAGCTGTTTTTT.